This TCR beta chain was captured in a study of identical twins. With respect to this clonotype: The antigen remains undetermined.

cDNA carried unique molecular identifiers, and a universal primer site was added by template switching. MiXCR, run by TCRdb on the 5' RACE reads, gives a single entry per CDR3 protein. Of approximately 680,000 distinct CDR3 sequences in the sample, under 8.5% were seen once. Broader study findings: Out-of-frame alpha sequences common to twins were enriched for low generation probability. One should note that invariant MAIT and iNKT cells could partly confound zero-insertion analyses. For monozygotic twins, models underestimated out-of-frame TCR alpha sharing.

The CDR3 consists of 15 residues. V lost 1 base, J lost 3 bases, and 10 bases lay in between. Germline V gives CDR1 LGHDT, CDR2 YNNKEL (reference sequence). The same sample was also used in a study of yellow fever vaccine responses in identical twins.

Sequencing was carried out using PBMCs. The chain carries TRBV3-1 and TRBJ1-5, with D perhaps matching TRBD1 (6 bases). The clonotype comes from a woman between 18 and 30 years old in good health. CDR3 residues: CASSQGDRTNQPQHF. The CDR3, as DNA: TGTGCCAGCAGCCAAGGAGACAGGACCAATCAGCCCCAGCATTTT.